The present TCR beta chain was sequenced within a study of blood T cell repertoires in COVID-19. About the research overall: Donors in the United States, Italy and Spain gave samples during acute or convalescent COVID-19. Nucleic acid was either cDNA or gDNA, and it came from T cells, B-cell-depleted T cells, or PBMCs.

Original processing notes: Counts of nucleated cells, estimated from reference gene primer amplification, were obtained. Generated by immunoSEQ multiplex PCR, the TCRdb table keeps only in-frame clones and is missing some. D and trimming were read from the DNA, whereas the V and J calls and clone size are those reported in that table. The sample contains 40,000 or so clones, about 90% of which appear only once. Per the germline V gene, CDR1 is LGHNA and CDR2 is YNFKEQ. The CDR3 extends over 14 amino acids. V lost 5 bases to trimming and J lost 5 bases, with 15 bases between them. The sequenced sample consisted of peripheral blood. This receptor was obtained from a human donor in a cohort sampled during active COVID-19. The gene calls are TRBV4-2 and TRBJ1-2, with D possibly TRBD1 on 6 matching bases. The CDR3 DNA reads as TGTGCCAGCAGCACCTCAGGGGAGATTTATGGCTACACCTTC. Translating it yields CASSTSGEIYGYTF.